Listed here is a single T cell receptor (beta chain). The antigen remains undetermined. This sample stems from a study of cytomegalovirus exposure and HLA in healthy donors. Study-level points and caveats: A prior analysis recorded that most TCR beta V segments were productive about 87% or about 30% of the time. A missense DCLRE1C variant was associated with V- and J-gene trimming of TCR beta chains in a later analysis, and an independent cohort replicated the association. One later analysis reportedly identified an Asian-associated ancestry cluster that showed fewer N-insertions than the approximately 670-donor mean. In a later analysis, most CMV-associated TCR beta chains appeared HLA-restricted.

Vbeta (60) and Jbeta (13) primers were used in the PCR. Sequencing was performed with immunoSEQ multiplex PCR; in TCRdb, only in-frame clones are kept and a portion is missing. The sample has some 97,000 clones, roughly 75% seen once. The CDR3 spans 15 residues. CDR1 and CDR2 (germline): MNHEY, SMNVEV (reference sequence). V was pared by 4 bases and J by 4 bases, with 7 bases of the junction left unmatched. The clonotype originates from a male donor in good health and CMV-seropositive. This rearrangement joins TRBV27 to TRBJ2-7; 10 bases line up with TRBD1. Sequencing was performed on PBMCs. CDR3: CASSSYGTGEYEQYF. CDR3 bases: TGTGCCAGCAGTTCCTATGGGACAGGGGAATACGAGCAGTACTTC.